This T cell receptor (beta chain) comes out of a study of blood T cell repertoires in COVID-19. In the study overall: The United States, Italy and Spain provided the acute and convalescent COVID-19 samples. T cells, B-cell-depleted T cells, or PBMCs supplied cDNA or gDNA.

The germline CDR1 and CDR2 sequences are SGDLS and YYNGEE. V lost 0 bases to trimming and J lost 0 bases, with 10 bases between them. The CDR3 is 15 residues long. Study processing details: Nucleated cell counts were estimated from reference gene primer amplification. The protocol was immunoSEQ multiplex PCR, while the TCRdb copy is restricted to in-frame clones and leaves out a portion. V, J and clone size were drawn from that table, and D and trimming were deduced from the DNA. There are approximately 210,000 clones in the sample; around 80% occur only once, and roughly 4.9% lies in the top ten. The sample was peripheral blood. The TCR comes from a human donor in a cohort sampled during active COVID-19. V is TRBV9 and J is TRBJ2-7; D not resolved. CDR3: CASSVAEASSYEQYF. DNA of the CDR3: TGTGCCAGCAGCGTAGCTGAGGCGAGCTCCTACGAGCAGTACTTC.